The source of this TCR beta chain is a study of post-analysis software for immune sequencing data. Study context: The disease courses covered relapsing-remitting, secondary progressive and progressive-relapsing multiple sclerosis. Points from the study as a whole: Five or six TRBV segments were significantly more frequent in patients than in controls. TRBV5-6, TRBV5-1 and TRBV20-1 were among these segments.

Trimming stripped 4 bases from V and 10 bases from J, with 11 bases between. The CDR3 extends over 13 amino acids. The germline V gene encodes CDR1 SGHAT and CDR2 FQDESV (reference sequence). This clonotype occurred many times. Its target is not known. Every TCR beta cDNA library bore unique molecular identifiers. TCRdb redid the calling of the PCR reads with MiXCR, one entry per CDR3 protein. The profile shows hundreds of thousands of distinct CDR3 sequences, 36% of them singletons. Source material: blood. This clonotype originated in a girl between 5 and 17 years old with multiple sclerosis. This chain joins TRBV11-1 and TRBJ1-6; D gene ambiguous. Here the CDR3 reads CASSYVKDSPLHF. CDR3 sequence (DNA): TGTGCCAGCAGCTACGTAAAGGACTCACCCCTCCACTTT. The full variable domain, completed using reference TRBV11-1 and TRBJ1-6, is EAEVAQSPRYKITEKSQAVAFWCDPISGHATLYWYRQILGQGPELLVQFQDESVVDDSQLPKDRFSAERLKGVDSTLKIQPAELGDSAMYLCASSYVKDSPLHFGNGTRLTVT.